The source of this T cell receptor (beta chain) is a study of cytomegalovirus exposure and HLA in healthy donors. 13 Jbeta primers and 60 Vbeta primers were used for the PCR. Assay: immunoSEQ multiplex PCR; the TCRdb copy retains only in-frame clones and omits some. The table records about 160,000 clones, approximately 71% of them present only once. Study outcomes and limitations: There were 150 to 200 TCR beta chains listed as cytomegalovirus-associated.

The CDR3 runs to 15 residues. V dropped 6 bases and J dropped 5 bases, with 18 bases sitting between them. Germline V gene data show CDR1 as SGDLS and CDR2 as YYNGEE. With regard to this clone: What it binds is unknown.

This TCR came from a man between 50 and 59 years old in good health and CMV-seronegative. Material for sequencing was PBMCs. The chain uses TRBV9 and TRBJ2-1, with D possibly being TRBD2 (7 bases). CDR3 loop: CASNRGGDVDNEQFF. For the CDR3, the DNA is TGTGCCAGCAATAGGGGGGGTGACGTCGACAATGAGCAGTTCTTC.